This T cell receptor beta chain was captured in a study of blood T cells in healthy people across ages. General observations from the study: Researchers report that TCR beta diversity correlated strongly with naive T cell percentage.

Primed by a sample-barcoded 5' primer and a J-beta primer mix, a second PCR proceeded for roughly 7 to 12 cycles. With 12 random nucleotides, a template-switch adaptor tagged each individual cDNA molecule. Via MiXCR, TCRdb re-called the 5' RACE reads, giving one row per CDR3 protein. The table includes more than 1.4 million distinct CDR3 sequences, approximately 42% detected once. A note on this clonotype: As yet, its antigen is unknown.

The CDR3 contains 17 residues. The V gene lost 2 bases and the J gene lost 0 bases, with 15 bases spanning the gap. In germline, CDR1 is SGHTA, CDR2 FQGNSA. The V gene is TRBV7-2, the J gene TRBJ2-3; D may be TRBD2 (5 bases). The sequenced sample was blood. The receptor was derived from a woman aged 18-29 years in good health. In nucleotides, the CDR3 is TGTGCCAGCAGCTTAAGAGGAGGCGGAAAAAGCACAGATACGCAGTATTTT. Protein: CASSLRGGGKSTDTQYF.